Following are 9 T cell receptor beta chains from one sample sequenced in a study of shared clonotypes between healthy human individuals. TCRdb's table, derived via immunoSEQ multiplex PCR, lists solely in-frame clones and lacks some. The sample includes about 1.4 million clones, roughly 96% of them seen just once. The sample consisted of naive CD4+ T cells sorted from blood. The subset was: CD45RA+ positively selected. The receptors were gathered from a man aged 30 to 39 in good health.

The chain has TRBV5-1 and TRBJ1-2, with 8 nucleotides matching TRBD1. J lost 2 bases, V lost 0 bases, and 6 bases had no gene match. Germline V gives CDR1 SGHRS, CDR2 YFSETQ. The CDR3 length is 16 residues. The DNA of the CDR3 is TGCGCCAGCAGCTTGGATGGCCGGGACAGGAACTATGGCTACACCTTC. Its translation: CASSLDGRDRNYGYTF. The whole variable domain, filled in from reference TRBV5-1 and TRBJ1-2, reads KAGVTQTPRYLIKTRGQQVTLSCSPISGHRSVSWYQQTPGQGLQFLFEYFSETQRNKGNFPGRFSGRQFSNSRSEMNVSTLELGDSALYLCASSLDGRDRNYGYTFGSGTRLTVV.

On this clone itself: Additional DNA sequences in this sample encode the identical CDR3. The chain carries TRBV5-8 and TRBJ1-5; D not resolved. The V and J ends lost 0 bases and 0 bases respectively, with 4 bases between them. The CDR3 runs to 14 residues. CDR1 and CDR2 from the germline V gene are SGHTS and YDEGEE. The DNA for the CDR3 is TGTGCCAGCAGCTTGGGCCCTAGCAATCAGCCCCAGCATTTT. It codes for CASSLGPSNQPQHF.

CDR3 amino acids: CASSPRTGYNEQFF. DNA of the CDR3: TGTGCCAGCAGTCCACGAACGGGTTACAATGAGCAGTTCTTC. V is TRBV6-6 and J is TRBJ2-1, with D unclear. From germline, CDR1 is MNHNY and CDR2 SVGAGI (reference sequence). This CDR3 has 14 amino acids. Trimming removed 5 bases at V and 4 bases at J, with 12 bases between.

This clone was recorded only once. The rearrangement joins TRBV5-1 to TRBJ2-5; D possibly corresponds to TRBD1 (5 bases). CDR1 is SGHRS and CDR2 is YFSETQ in the germline V gene. CDR3 length: 14 amino acids. V was pared by 6 bases and J by 1 base, with 13 bases between. This CDR3 is CASTAKQVQETQYF. DNA of the CDR3: TGCGCCAGCACCGCAAAACAGGTCCAAGAGACCCAGTACTTC.

The chain employs TRBV28 and TRBJ1-1; D is unclear. Germline V lookup: CDR1 MDHEN, CDR2 SYDVKM. The CDR3 sequence is 17 residues long. V dropped 1 base and J dropped 0 bases, with 15 bases sitting between them. The DNA for the CDR3 is TGTGCCAGCAGTTTATCGCGGGCCCGGATTATGAACACTGAAGCTTTCTTT. Protein sequence: CASSLSRARIMNTEAFF.

The rearrangement links TRBV10-3 to TRBJ2-7; D ambiguous. The germline gives CDR1 ENHRY, CDR2 SYGVKD. The CDR3 sequence is 13 residues long. Deletions cut 3 bases from V and 3 bases from J, with 9 bases between. Here the CDR3 reads CAISDSSVYEQYF. The CDR3 coding sequence is TGTGCCATCAGTGACAGCAGCGTCTACGAGCAGTACTTC.

The chain carries TRBV7-8 and TRBJ2-1; D remains unclear. CDR1 is SGHVS and CDR2 is FQNEAQ in the germline V gene. Between the trimmed V and J ends, which lost 4 bases and 5 bases, there was a span of 9 bases. This CDR3 spans 13 amino acids. The CDR3 here is CASSSTRDNEQFF. The CDR3 DNA reads as TGTGCCAGCAGCTCAACCAGAGACAATGAGCAGTTCTTC.

CDR3 loop: CASSSLAGVFQETQYF. DNA for the CDR3: TGTGCCAGCAGTTCCCTAGCGGGTGTCTTCCAAGAGACCCAGTACTTC. The rearrangement uses TRBV28 and TRBJ2-5, with TRBD2 matching over 8 bases. From germline, CDR1 is MDHEN and CDR2 SYDVKM. This CDR3 has 16 amino acids. V shed 4 bases and J 1 base; nucleotides not matched to a gene: 8.

The genes are TRBV14 and TRBJ2-6, with D unclear. Trimming shortened V by 6 bases and J by 1 base, and 16 bases separated the two germline ends. Germline CDR1 and CDR2: SGHDN and FVKESK. The CDR3 has 17 residues. This chain's CDR3 is CASSLPAPQSGANVLTF. CDR3 sequence (DNA): TGTGCCAGCAGTCTACCGGCCCCCCAATCTGGGGCCAACGTCCTGACTTTC. Together with reference TRBV14 and TRBJ2-6, the CDR3 gives the full variable domain: EAGVTQFPSHSVIEKGQTVTLRCDPISGHDNLYWYRRVMGKEIKFLLHFVKESKQDESGMPNNRFLAERTGGTYSTLKVQPAELEDSGVYFCASSLPAPQSGANVLTFGAGSRLTVL.